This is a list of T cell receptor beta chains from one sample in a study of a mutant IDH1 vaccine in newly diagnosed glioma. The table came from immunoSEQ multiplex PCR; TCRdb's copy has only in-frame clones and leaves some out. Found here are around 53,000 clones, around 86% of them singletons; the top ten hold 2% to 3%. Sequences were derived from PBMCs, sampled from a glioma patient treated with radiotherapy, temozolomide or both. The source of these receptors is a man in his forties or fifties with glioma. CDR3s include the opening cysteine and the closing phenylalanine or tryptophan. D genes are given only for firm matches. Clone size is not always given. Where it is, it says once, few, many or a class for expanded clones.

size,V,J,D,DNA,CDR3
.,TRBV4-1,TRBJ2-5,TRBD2,TGCGCCAGCAGCCCTTCACGGACTAGCGGGAGTCAAGAGACCCAGTACTTC,CASSPSRTSGSQETQYF
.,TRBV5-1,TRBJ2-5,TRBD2,TGCGCCAGCAGCTTTCTTACTAGCGGTGAAGAGACCCAGTACTTC,CASSFLTSGEETQYF
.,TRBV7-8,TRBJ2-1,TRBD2,TGTGCCAGCAGCTTAGTACTAGCGGGAGGTTGGGGCAATGAGCAGTTCTTC,CASSLVLAGGWGNEQFF
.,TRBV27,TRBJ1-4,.,TGTGCCAGCAGTTTAGGACGGAATGAAAAACTGTTTTTT,CASSLGRNEKLFF
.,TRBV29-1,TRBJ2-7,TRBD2,TGCAGCGTTGGGGCTAGCGGGGAATGGCAGTACTTC,CSVGASGEWQYF
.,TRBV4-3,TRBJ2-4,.,TGCGCCAGCAGCCAAGTAAGCGGAAACATTCAGTACTTC,CASSQVSGNIQYF
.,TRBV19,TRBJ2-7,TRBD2,TGTGCCAGTAGTATAGTGGGGGGACTAGGCGCCTACGAGCAGTACTTC,CASSIVGGLGAYEQYF
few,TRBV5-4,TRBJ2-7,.,TGTGCCAGCAGCGATGACAAGACTAAATCCGAGCAGTACTTC,CASSDDKTKSEQYF
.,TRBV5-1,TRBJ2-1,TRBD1,TGCGCCAGCGGGACAGGGAGCTCCTACAATGAGCAGTTCTTC,CASGTGSSYNEQFF
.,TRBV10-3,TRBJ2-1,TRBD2,TGTGCCACCTTACTAGCGGATACCGCCAATGAGCAGTTCTTC,CATLLADTANEQFF
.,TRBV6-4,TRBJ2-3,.,TGTGCCAGCAGTGGGAGTGGAGATACGCAGTATTTT,CASSGSGDTQYF
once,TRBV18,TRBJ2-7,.,TGTGCCAGCTCACCAGGCCGGCAGGGCTTAGAGCAGTACTTC,CASSPGRQGLEQYF
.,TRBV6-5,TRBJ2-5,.,TGTGCCAGCCACCGATACGGGGAGACCCAGTACTTC,CASHRYGETQYF
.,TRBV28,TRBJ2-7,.,TGTGCCAGCAGTGCCCCGGGGCCCTTCGTCTACGAGCAGTACTTC,CASSAPGPFVYEQYF